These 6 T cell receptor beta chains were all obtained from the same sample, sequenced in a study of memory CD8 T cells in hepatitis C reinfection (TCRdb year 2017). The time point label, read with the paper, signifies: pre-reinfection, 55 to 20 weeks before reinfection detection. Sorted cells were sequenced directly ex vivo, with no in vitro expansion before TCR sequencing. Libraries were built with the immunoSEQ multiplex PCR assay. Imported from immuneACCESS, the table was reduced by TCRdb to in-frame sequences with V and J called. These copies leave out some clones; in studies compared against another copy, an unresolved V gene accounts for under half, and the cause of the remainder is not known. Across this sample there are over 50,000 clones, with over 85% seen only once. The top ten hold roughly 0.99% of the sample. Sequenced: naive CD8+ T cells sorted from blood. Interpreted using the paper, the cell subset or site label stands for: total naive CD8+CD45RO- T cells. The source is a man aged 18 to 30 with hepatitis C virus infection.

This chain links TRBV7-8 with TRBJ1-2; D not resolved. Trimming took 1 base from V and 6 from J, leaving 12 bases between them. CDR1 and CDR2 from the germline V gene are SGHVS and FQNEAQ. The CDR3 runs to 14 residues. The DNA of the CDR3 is TGTGCCAGCAGCTTAGTTCATGGGCAACATGGCTACACCTTC. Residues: CASSLVHGQHGYTF.

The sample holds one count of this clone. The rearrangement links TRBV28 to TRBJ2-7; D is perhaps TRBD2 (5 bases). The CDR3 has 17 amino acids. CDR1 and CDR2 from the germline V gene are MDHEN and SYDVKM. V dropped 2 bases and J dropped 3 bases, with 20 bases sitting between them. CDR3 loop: CASSLTGITGFHYEQYF. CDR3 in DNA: TGTGCCAGCAGTTTAACCGGGATTACCGGATTTCACTACGAGCAGTACTTC. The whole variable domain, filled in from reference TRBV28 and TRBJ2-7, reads DVKVTQSSRYLVKRTGEKVFLECVQDMDHENMFWYRQDPGLGLRLIYFSYDVKMKEKGDIPEGYSVSREKKERFSLILESASTNQTSMYLCASSLTGITGFHYEQYFGPGTRLTVT.

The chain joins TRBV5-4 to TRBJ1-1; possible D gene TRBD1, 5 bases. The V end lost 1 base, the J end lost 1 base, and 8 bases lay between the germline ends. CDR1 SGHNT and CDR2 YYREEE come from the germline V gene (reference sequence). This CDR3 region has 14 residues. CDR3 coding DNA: TGTGCCAGCAGCTTGCGTCAGGGGAACACTGAAGCTTTCTTT. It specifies CASSLRQGNTEAFF. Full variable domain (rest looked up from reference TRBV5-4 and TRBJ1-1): ETGVTQSPTHLIKTRGQQVTLRCSSQSGHNTVSWYQQALGQGPQFIFQYYREEENGRGNFPPRFSGLQFPNYSSELNVNALELDDSALYLCASSLRQGNTEAFFGQGTRLTVV.

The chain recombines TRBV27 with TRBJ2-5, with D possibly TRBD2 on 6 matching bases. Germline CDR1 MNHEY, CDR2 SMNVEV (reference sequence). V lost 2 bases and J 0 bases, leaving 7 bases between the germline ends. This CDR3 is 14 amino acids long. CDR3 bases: TGTGCCAGCAGTTTAGGGGGGTACCAAGAGACCCAGTACTTC. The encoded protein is CASSLGGYQETQYF.

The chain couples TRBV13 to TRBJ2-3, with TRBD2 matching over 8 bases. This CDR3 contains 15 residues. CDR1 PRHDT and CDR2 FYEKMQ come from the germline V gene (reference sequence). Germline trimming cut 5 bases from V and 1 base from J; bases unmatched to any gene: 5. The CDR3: CASSPGRVGTDTQYF. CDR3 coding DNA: TGTGCCAGCAGCCCCGGGAGGGTTGGCACAGATACGCAGTATTTT.

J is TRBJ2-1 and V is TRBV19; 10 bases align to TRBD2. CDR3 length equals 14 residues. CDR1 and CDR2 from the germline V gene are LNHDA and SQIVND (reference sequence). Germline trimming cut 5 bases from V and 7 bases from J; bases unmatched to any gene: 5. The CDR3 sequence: CASSVTSGLNEQFF. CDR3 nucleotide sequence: TGTGCCAGTAGTGTGACTAGCGGGTTAAATGAGCAGTTCTTC. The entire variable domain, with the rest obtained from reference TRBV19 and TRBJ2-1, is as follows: DGGITQSPKYLFRKEGQNVTLSCEQNLNHDAMYWYRQDPGQGLRLIYYSQIVNDFQKGDIAEGYSVSREKKESFPLTVTSAQKNPTAFYLCASSVTSGLNEQFFGPGTRLTVL.